This entry features one T cell receptor (beta chain) sequence. This CDR3 is 15 amino acids long. Germline-derived CDR1 and CDR2 are LNHDA and SQIVND (reference sequence). TCRdb reprocessed the 5' RACE reads and reports one entry per CDR3 protein, with no DNA. The data include 400,000 to 500,000 distinct CDR3 sequences; the top ten clones carry approximately 2.3%. This entry comes from a study of monozygotic twins with inflammatory bowel disease. V usage is TRBV19 and J usage is TRBJ1-5. The source of this sequence is a human donor with ulcerative colitis or Crohn's disease, or a healthy co-twin of an affected twin (not recorded which). Input material: blood. The CDR3 is CASSIVVAGHQPQHF.